A single sample gave rise to the 25 T cell receptor beta chains below, sequenced in a study of T cells in Graves' hyperthyroidism and ophthalmopathy. RNA transcripts served as the template for amplifying TCR beta CDR3 regions. A set of HTBI primers served as the primers for a first-round RT-PCR of the TCR CDR3. TCRdb called the multiplex PCR reads again in MiXCR, with one record for every CDR3 protein. Of over 350,000 distinct CDR3 sequences in the sample, about 18% were seen once. Sequencing used blood. These receptor sequences come from a man between 18 and 29 years old with Graves' ophthalmopathy.

The rearrangement links TRBV9 to TRBJ1-2; D not resolved. The CDR3 length is 11 residues. Germline CDR1 SGDLS, CDR2 YYNGEE. Here the CDR3 DNA reads TGTGCTTCGACGGCCGGCTATGGCTACACCTTC. It codes for CASTAGYGYTF.

CDR3: CASSDGSGGGETQYF. DNA of the CDR3: TGTGCCAGCAGTGATGGCAGCGGGGGGGGGGAGACCCAGTACTTC. The chain couples TRBV2 to TRBJ2-5, with 10 bases matching TRBD2. The CDR3 consists of 15 residues. CDR1 is SNHLY, CDR2 FYNNEI, per germline. V lost 3 bases, J lost 5 bases, and 6 bases stayed unmatched.

The chain couples TRBV11-2 to TRBJ2-2, with TRBD1 identical over 7 bases. V was pared by 4 bases and J by 6 bases, with 8 bases of the junction left unmatched. The CDR3 length is 15 residues. Germline V gene lookup returns CDR1 SGHAT and CDR2 FQNNGV. This CDR3 reads CASSSMGQIAGELFF. The CDR3 nucleotides are TGTGCCAGCAGCTCCATGGGACAGATAGCCGGGGAGCTGTTTTTT.

This clonotype was recorded many times. The V call is TRBV5-1, the J call TRBJ1-2, with D hard to call. V dropped 1 base and J dropped 4 bases, with 17 bases sitting between them. In germline, CDR1 is SGHRS, CDR2 YFSETQ. The CDR3 length is 16 residues. CDR3 in amino acids: CASSLKGDHRIYGYTF. The CDR3 DNA reads TGCGCCAGCAGCTTGAAGGGTGACCATCGCATCTATGGCTACACCTTC.

This clonotype was seen at least ten times. The V gene is TRBV6-5, the J gene TRBJ1-1; 7 bases agree with TRBD1. The germline CDR1 and CDR2 sequences are MNHEY and SVGAGI. The J segment lost 2 bases and the V segment lost 0 bases, leaving 3 bases of the junction unmatched. The CDR3 is made up of 15 amino acids. The CDR3 DNA sequence: TGTGCCAGCAGTTACTCGGGACAGACTAACACTGAAGCTTTCTTT. Translating it yields CASSYSGQTNTEAFF.

This clonotype was recorded many times. CDR3: CASSELPPSGVVAYEQYF. CDR3 bases: TGTGCCAGCAGTGAACTCCCCCCTAGCGGGGTGGTTGCGTACGAGCAGTACTTC. This chain links TRBV6-1 with TRBJ2-7, with 9 bases matching TRBD2. The length of the CDR3 is 18 residues. V was pared by 2 bases and J by 4 bases, with 15 bases of the junction left unmatched. Germline CDR1 and CDR2: MNHNS and SASEGT.

This clonotype was counted between two and nine times. The chain couples TRBV29-1 to TRBJ1-1; possibly TRBD1 for D (6 bases). CDR1 SQVTM and CDR2 ANQGSEA come from the germline V gene. The CDR3 is made up of 13 amino acids. The germline V and J ends were trimmed by 8 bases and 0 bases, with 13 bases remaining between them. DNA for the CDR3: TGCAGCTCCCAGGGACAATTGAACACTGAAGCTTTCTTT. This translates into CSSQGQLNTEAFF. Combining the CDR3 with reference TRBV29-1 and TRBJ1-1 gives the whole variable domain SAVISQKPSRDICQRGTSLTIQCQVDSQVTMMFWYRQQPGQSLTLIATANQGSEATYESGFVIDKFPISRPNLTFSTLTVSNMSPEDSSIYLCSSQGQLNTEAFFGQGTRLTVV.

The chain has TRBV12-3 or TRBV12-4 and TRBJ1-3; TRBD1 aligns across 7 bases. This CDR3 is 14 amino acids long. V shed 0 bases and J 11 bases; nucleotides not matched to a gene: 7. Here the CDR3 reads CASSLAQGGSPIYF. CDR3 nucleotides: TGTGCCAGCAGTTTAGCGCAAGGGGGCTCCCCCATATATTTT.

This clonotype turned up a few times. This chain connects TRBV19 to TRBJ2-3, with 10 bases fitting TRBD2. Trimming removed 3 bases from V and 0 bases from J; junction bases left unmatched: 9. The germline V gene has CDR1 LNHDA and CDR2 SQIVND (reference sequence). The CDR3 is 18 amino acids. The CDR3 nucleotides are TGTGCCAGTAGTATGTTAAGCGGGGGGGAATCTAGCACAGATACGCAGTATTTT. As protein: CASSMLSGGESSTDTQYF. The variable domain in full, with the rest retrieved from reference TRBV19 and TRBJ2-3, is DGGITQSPKYLFRKEGQNVTLSCEQNLNHDAMYWYRQDPGQGLRLIYYSQIVNDFQKGDIAEGYSVSREKKESFPLTVTSAQKNPTAFYLCASSMLSGGESSTDTQYFGPGTRLTVL.

This clonotype was counted many times. The chain combines TRBV5-1 with TRBJ2-7, with 7 bases matching TRBD1. V shed 5 bases, J shed 2 bases, and the junction held 13 bases outside the gene matches. Germline V gene sequence: CDR1 SGHRS, CDR2 YFSETQ. The CDR3 is 16 amino acids. In DNA form, the CDR3 reads TGCGCCAGCAGTTCGCTGGGACAGTTCGGAACCTACGAGCAGTACTTC. It translates to CASSSLGQFGTYEQYF.

The chain combines TRBV5-1 with TRBJ1-1; weak D call: TRBD1 (6 bases). CDR1 and CDR2 from the germline V gene are SGHRS and YFSETQ. V lost 5 bases and J lost 1, with 21 bases in between. The CDR3 consists of 17 residues. In DNA, the CDR3 is TGCGCCAGCAGACCCGGGACTAGCGGGGGCGGGAACACTGAAGCTTTCTTT. Its protein product is CASRPGTSGGGNTEAFF.

This clonotype was found a few times. The chain uses TRBV10-3 and TRBJ2-2, with a weak D call TRBD1 (7 bases). Trimming removed 8 bases from V and 0 bases from J, with 13 bases in between. CDR1 and CDR2 from the germline V gene are ENHRY and SYGVKD. The CDR3 runs to 15 residues. CDR3 sequence (DNA): TGTGCCATCGGAGGGGGACAGACGAACACCGGGGAGCTGTTTTTT. It specifies CAIGGGQTNTGELFF.

This clonotype was found many times. This rearrangement joins TRBV7-6 to TRBJ2-3; D not certain. CDR1 SGHVS and CDR2 FNYEAQ come from the germline V gene. V lost 3 bases and J 4 bases, leaving 8 bases between the germline ends. The CDR3 spans 13 residues. The CDR3 loop is CASSFKRADTQYF. Here the CDR3 DNA reads TGTGCCAGCAGCTTTAAGCGCGCAGATACGCAGTATTTT.

This clonotype was recorded at least ten times. V and J are TRBV2 and TRBJ1-2, with 7 bases lining up with TRBD1. V shed 6 bases and J 1 base; nucleotides not matched to a gene: 2. The CDR3 totals 13 residues. Germline V gene sequence: CDR1 SNHLY, CDR2 FYNNEI. The CDR3, as DNA: TGTGCCAGCAGAGGACAGGATAACTATGGCTACACCTTC. Protein product: CASRGQDNYGYTF. The full variable domain, completed using reference TRBV2 and TRBJ1-2, is EPEVTQTPSHQVTQMGQEVILRCVPISNHLYFYWYRQILGQKVEFLVSFYNNEISEKSEIFDDQFSVERPDGSNFTLKIRSTKLEDSAMYFCASRGQDNYGYTFGSGTRLTVV.

This clonotype showed up many times. The V call is TRBV5-5, the J call TRBJ1-5; no clear D gene. The germline V and J ends were trimmed by 0 bases and 4 bases, with 8 bases remaining between them. There are 14 residues in the CDR3. CDR1 SGHKS and CDR2 YYEKEE come from the germline V gene (reference sequence). The CDR3 reads CASSLGVNNQPQHF. The CDR3 DNA reads as TGTGCCAGCAGCTTGGGGGTTAATAATCAGCCCCAGCATTTT.

V and J are TRBV11-2 and TRBJ1-6; weak D call: TRBD1 (5 bases). The CDR3 covers 13 residues. Germline-derived CDR1 and CDR2 are SGHAT and FQNNGV. V was shortened by 1 base and J by 10 bases, with 8 bases between the two germline ends. The CDR3 reads CASSLAGESPLHF. The CDR3 DNA reads TGTGCCAGCAGCTTAGCGGGGGAGTCACCCCTCCACTTT.

This clonotype has at least ten counts. The chain uses TRBV5-1 and TRBJ1-1; 8 bases line up with TRBD1. J lost 8 bases, V lost 3 bases, and 3 bases had no gene match. The CDR3 is made up of 12 amino acids. Germline V gene data show CDR1 as SGHRS and CDR2 as YFSETQ. DNA for the CDR3: TGCGCCAGCAGCTACCGGGACAGGGAAGCTTTCTTT. Residues: CASSYRDREAFF.

This clonotype was seen many times. The gene calls are TRBV20-1 and TRBJ2-1, with D perhaps given as TRBD1 or TRBD2 (5 bases each). This CDR3 region has 13 residues. V lost 4 bases to trimming and J lost 0 bases, with 7 bases between them. Germline loops: CDR1 DFQATT, CDR2 SNEGSKA (reference sequence). CDR3: CSAKGTSYNEQFF. The CDR3 coding sequence is TGCAGTGCTAAGGGGACCTCCTACAATGAGCAGTTCTTC.

This clonotype was recorded at least ten times. The rearrangement uses TRBV7-2 and TRBJ1-5; the D gene is possibly TRBD1 (5 bases). V gave up 5 bases and J gave up 1 base, with 12 bases separating them. Germline V gives CDR1 SGHTA, CDR2 FQGNSA. This CDR3 contains 15 residues. CDR3: CASSPGHISNQPQHF. The CDR3, as DNA: TGTGCCAGCAGCCCTGGACATATAAGCAATCAGCCCCAGCATTTT.

This clonotype was recorded many times. The gene calls are TRBV6-1 and TRBJ1-2; 7 bases agree with TRBD1. CDR1 and CDR2 (germline): MNHNS, SASEGT. CDR3 length: 12 residues. With 5 bases clipped from V and 7 bases from J, the junction kept 4 bases outside the gene matches. The CDR3 spells CASSPQGIGYTF. DNA for the CDR3: TGTGCCAGCAGTCCACAGGGGATTGGCTACACCTTC.

The chain links TRBV19 to TRBJ2-7, with TRBD2 matching 10 bases. Trimming at V came to 5 bases and at J to 5 bases, leaving 9 bases not matched to a gene. The CDR3 is 15 amino acids. The V gene's germline CDR1 is LNHDA and CDR2 SQIVND (reference sequence). CDR3 amino acids: CASSVSGTSVHEQYF. In DNA form, the CDR3 reads TGTGCCAGTAGTGTCTCCGGGACTAGCGTCCACGAGCAGTACTTC.

This clonotype was picked up many times. This rearrangement joins TRBV6-9 to TRBJ1-2; perhaps TRBD1 as D (5 bases). Between the trimmed V and J ends, which lost 6 bases and 2 bases, there was a span of 22 bases. CDR1 is MNHGY and CDR2 is SVAAGI in the germline V gene. The CDR3 totals 17 residues. CDR3 in amino acids: CASSPDSTDRQNYGYTF. CDR3 bases: TGTGCCAGCAGCCCTGATTCTACAGACCGACAGAACTATGGCTACACCTTC.

This clonotype occurred many times. V and J are TRBV20-1 and TRBJ2-7; a weak D match, TRBD2 (6 bases). Germline V gives CDR1 DFQATT, CDR2 SNEGSKA (reference sequence). Trimming took off 6 bases at V and 1 base at J, with 16 bases between the two ends. The CDR3 sequence is 14 residues long. The CDR3 here is CSAGTPSASYEQYF. CDR3 nucleotide sequence: TGCAGTGCCGGGACGCCTAGCGCATCCTACGAGCAGTACTTC.

On this clonotype: One junction end does not reproduce the germline sequence, and a read error may be involved. The rearrangement joins TRBV4-1 to TRBJ2-1; 12 nucleotides agree with TRBD1. The CDR3 spans 15 residues. Germline CDR1 MGHRA, CDR2 YSYEKL. The CDR3 DNA sequence: TGCGCCAGCAGCCAACAGGGGACAGGGGGCAATAAGCAGTTCTTC. The encoded protein is CASSQQGTGGNKQFF.

The chain uses TRBV27 and TRBJ1-1; tentatively, D is TRBD1 (6 bases). The CDR3 runs 13 residues. V shed 4 bases and J shed 8 bases, with 14 bases lying between them. Germline loops: CDR1 MNHEY, CDR2 SMNVEV (reference sequence). The CDR3 here is CASSSGTPSEAFF. The CDR3 DNA is TGTGCCAGCAGTTCAGGGACACCATCAGAAGCTTTCTTT.